This entry features one T cell receptor beta chain sequence. What it recognizes is unknown. This entry comes from a study of vaccination effects on CD4 cells after COVID-19. Sequencing was preceded by expansion of antigen-specific CD4+ T cells with viral peptide pools in the ViraFEST assay. CD4+ T cells were isolated after less than 12 days of culture. Negative nucleocapsid antibody tests before and after vaccination confirmed no previous SARS-CoV-2 infection. Generated by immunoSEQ multiplex PCR, the TCRdb table keeps only in-frame clones and is missing some. The sample contains some 65,000 clones, approximately 79% of which appear only once. CDR3 size: 14 residues. V lost 5 bases and J lost 8; bases outside the gene matches: 6. Germline CDR1 MNHEY, CDR2 SVGAGI.

This chain connects TRBV6-5 to TRBJ1-4; 9 bases align to TRBD1. The specimen was CD4+ T cells from PBMCs cultured with HCoV-NL63 spike peptides, collected before COVID-19 vaccination. The source is a human donor who received a COVID-19 vaccine. As DNA, the CDR3 is TGTGCCAGCAGTATGGACAGGGGTAGAGAAAAACTGTTTTTT. Amino acid sequence: CASSMDRGREKLFF.